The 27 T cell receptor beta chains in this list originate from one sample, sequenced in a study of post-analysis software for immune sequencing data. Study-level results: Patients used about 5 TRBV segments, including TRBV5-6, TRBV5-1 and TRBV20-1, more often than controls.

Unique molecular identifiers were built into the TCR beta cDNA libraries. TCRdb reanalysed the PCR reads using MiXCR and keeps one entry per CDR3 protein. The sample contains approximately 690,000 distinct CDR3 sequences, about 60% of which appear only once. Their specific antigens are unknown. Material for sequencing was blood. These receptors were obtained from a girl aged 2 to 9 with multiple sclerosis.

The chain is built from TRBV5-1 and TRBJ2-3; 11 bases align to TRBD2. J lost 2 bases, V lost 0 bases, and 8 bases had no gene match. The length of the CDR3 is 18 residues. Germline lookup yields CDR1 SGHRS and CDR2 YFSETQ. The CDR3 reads CASSLVKASGGHTDTQYF. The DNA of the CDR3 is TGCGCCAGCAGCTTGGTGAAGGCTAGCGGGGGGCACACAGATACGCAGTATTTT.

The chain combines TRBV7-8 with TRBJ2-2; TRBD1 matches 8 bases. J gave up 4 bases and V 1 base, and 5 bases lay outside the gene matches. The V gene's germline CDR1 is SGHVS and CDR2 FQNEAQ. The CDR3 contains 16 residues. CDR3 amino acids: CASSLGTGRTTGELFF. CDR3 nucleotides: TGTGCCAGCAGCTTAGGGACAGGGAGGACCACCGGGGAGCTGTTTTTT.

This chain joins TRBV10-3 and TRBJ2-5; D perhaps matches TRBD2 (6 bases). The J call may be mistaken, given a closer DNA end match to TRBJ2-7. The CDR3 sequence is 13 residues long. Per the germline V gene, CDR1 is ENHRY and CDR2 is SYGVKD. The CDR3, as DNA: TGTGCCATCTCCATCGGGAGAGAATACGAGCAGTACTTC. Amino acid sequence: CAISIGREYEQYF.

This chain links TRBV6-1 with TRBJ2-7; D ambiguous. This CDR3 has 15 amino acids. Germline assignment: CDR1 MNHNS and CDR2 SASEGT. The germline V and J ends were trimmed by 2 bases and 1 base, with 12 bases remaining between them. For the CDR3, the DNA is TGTGCCAGCAGTGAACTGGACCGTTTGTCCTACGAGCAGTACTTC. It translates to CASSELDRLSYEQYF.

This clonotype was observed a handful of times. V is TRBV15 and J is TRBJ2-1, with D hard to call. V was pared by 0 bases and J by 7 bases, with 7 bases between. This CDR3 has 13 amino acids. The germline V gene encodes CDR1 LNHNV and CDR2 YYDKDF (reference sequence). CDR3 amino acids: CATSRDPWNEQFF. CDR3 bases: TGTGCCACCAGCAGAGATCCGTGGAATGAGCAGTTCTTC.

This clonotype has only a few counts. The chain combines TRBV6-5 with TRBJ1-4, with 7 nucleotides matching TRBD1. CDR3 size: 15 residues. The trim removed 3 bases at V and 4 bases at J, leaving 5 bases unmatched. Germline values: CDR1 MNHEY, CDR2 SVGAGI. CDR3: CASSYTTGINEKLFF. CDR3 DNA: TGTGCCAGCAGTTATACGACAGGGATTAATGAAAAACTGTTTTTT.

The CDR3: CASIPRPGGEQYF. For the CDR3, the DNA is TGTGCCAGCATTCCACGACCGGGAGGCGAGCAGTACTTC. The gene calls are TRBV27 and TRBJ2-7, with 7 bases lining up with TRBD2. Germline CDR1 and CDR2: MNHEY and SMNVEV (reference sequence). V dropped 7 bases and J dropped 6; count of bases not matched to a gene: 9. The CDR3 extends over 13 amino acids.

The chain's CDR3 is CASSLDSSSGANVLTF. The DNA for the CDR3 is TGCGCCAGCAGCTTGGACAGCAGCTCTGGGGCCAACGTCCTGACTTTC. The chain joins TRBV5-1 to TRBJ2-6; no clear D gene. With 0 bases removed from V and 0 bases from J, the gap between germline ends came to 7 bases. The CDR3 has 16 amino acids. Looked up from germline, CDR1 is SGHRS and CDR2 is YFSETQ.

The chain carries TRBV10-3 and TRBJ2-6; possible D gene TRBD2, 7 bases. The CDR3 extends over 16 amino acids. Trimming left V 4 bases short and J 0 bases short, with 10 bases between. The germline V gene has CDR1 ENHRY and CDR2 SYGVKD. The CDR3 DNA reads TGTGCCATCAGTGGGGGGGGCCCCTCTGGGGCCAACGTCCTGACTTTC. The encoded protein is CAISGGGPSGANVLTF.

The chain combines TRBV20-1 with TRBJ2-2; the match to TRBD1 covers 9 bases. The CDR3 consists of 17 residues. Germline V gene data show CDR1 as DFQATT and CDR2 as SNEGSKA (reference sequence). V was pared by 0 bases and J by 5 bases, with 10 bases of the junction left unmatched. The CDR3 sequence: CSARDWGDRDWTGELFF. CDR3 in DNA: TGCAGTGCTAGAGATTGGGGGGACAGGGATTGGACCGGGGAGCTGTTTTTT.

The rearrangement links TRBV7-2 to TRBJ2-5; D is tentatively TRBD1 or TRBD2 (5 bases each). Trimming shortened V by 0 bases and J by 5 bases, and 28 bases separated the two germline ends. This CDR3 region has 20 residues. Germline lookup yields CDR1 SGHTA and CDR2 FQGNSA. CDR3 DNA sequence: TGTGCCAGCAGCTTAGCCACTCCCGGGACCATGCTCCCGGTACTGGAGACCCAGTACTTC. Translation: CASSLATPGTMLPVLETQYF.

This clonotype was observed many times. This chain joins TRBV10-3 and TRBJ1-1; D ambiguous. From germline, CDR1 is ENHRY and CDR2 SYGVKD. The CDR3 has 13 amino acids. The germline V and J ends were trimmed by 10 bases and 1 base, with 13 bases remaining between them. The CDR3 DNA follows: TGTGCCAGTGAGTCGAGAGGGAACACTGAAGCTTTCTTT. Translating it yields CASESRGNTEAFF.

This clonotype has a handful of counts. The CDR3: CASSLAGTSYNEQFF. DNA for the CDR3: TGTGCCAGCAGCTTAGCCGGGACTAGCTACAATGAGCAGTTCTTC. V and J are TRBV7-9 and TRBJ2-1, with 8 bases matching TRBD2. Germline trimming cut 0 bases from V and 3 bases from J; bases unmatched to any gene: 1. CDR1 is SEHNR and CDR2 is FQNEAQ in the germline V gene (reference sequence). The CDR3 length is 15 residues.

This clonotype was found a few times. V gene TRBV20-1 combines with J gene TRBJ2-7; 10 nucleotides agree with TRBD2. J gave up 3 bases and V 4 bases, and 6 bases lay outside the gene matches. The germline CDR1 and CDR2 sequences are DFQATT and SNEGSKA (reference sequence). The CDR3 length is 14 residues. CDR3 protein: CSAKSSGSIYEQYF. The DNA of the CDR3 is TGCAGTGCTAAATCTAGCGGGAGTATCTACGAGCAGTACTTC.

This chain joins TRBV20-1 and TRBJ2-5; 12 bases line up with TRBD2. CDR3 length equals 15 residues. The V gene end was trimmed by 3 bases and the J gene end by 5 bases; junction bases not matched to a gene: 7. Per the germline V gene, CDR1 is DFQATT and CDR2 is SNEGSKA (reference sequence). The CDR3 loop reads CSARASGGAWETQYF. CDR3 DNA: TGCAGTGCTAGGGCTAGCGGGGGGGCCTGGGAGACCCAGTACTTC.

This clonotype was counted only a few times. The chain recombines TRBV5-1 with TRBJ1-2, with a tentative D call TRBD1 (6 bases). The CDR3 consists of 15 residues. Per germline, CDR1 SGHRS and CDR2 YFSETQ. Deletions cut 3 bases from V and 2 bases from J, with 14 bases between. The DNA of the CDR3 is TGCGCCAGCAGCTCTACAGGGTCCCCCAACTATGGCTACACCTTC. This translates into CASSSTGSPNYGYTF.

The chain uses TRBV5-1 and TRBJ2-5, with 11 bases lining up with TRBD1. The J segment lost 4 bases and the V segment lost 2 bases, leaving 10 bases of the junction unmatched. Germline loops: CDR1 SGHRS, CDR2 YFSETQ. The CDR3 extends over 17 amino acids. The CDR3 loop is CASSFHPGQGVTETQYF. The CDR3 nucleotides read TGCGCCAGCAGCTTCCACCCGGGACAGGGGGTTACAGAGACCCAGTACTTC.

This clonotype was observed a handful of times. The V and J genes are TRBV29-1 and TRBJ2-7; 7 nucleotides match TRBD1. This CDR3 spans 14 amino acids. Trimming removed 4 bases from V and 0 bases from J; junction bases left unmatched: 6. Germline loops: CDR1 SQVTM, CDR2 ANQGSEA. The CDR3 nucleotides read TGCAGCGTTGCGAGGGACAGCAGCTCCTACGAGCAGTACTTC. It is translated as CSVARDSSSYEQYF.

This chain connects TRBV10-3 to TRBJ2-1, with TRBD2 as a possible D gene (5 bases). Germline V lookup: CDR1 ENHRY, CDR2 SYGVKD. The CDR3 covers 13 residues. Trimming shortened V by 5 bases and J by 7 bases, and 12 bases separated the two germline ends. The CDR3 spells CAISTAVGNEQFF. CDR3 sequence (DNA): TGTGCCATCAGTACAGCGGTTGGGAATGAGCAGTTCTTC.

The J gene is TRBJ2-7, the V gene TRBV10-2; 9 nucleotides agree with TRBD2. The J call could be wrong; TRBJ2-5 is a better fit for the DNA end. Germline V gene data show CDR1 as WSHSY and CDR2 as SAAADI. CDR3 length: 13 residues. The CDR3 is CASRTSGRQTQYF. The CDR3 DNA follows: TGCGCCAGCCGAACGAGCGGGAGGCAGACCCAGTACTTC.

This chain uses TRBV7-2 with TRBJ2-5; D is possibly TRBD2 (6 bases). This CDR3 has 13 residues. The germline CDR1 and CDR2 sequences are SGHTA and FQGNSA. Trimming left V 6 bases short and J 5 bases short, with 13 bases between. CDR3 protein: CASRDGSGETQYF. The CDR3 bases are TGTGCCAGCAGGGACGGGAGCGGGGAGACCCAGTACTTC. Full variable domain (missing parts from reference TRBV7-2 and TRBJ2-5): GAGVSQSPSNKVTEKGKDVELRCDPISGHTALYWYRQSLGQGLEFLIYFQGNSAPDKSGLPSDRFSAERTGGSVSTLTIQRTQQEDSAVYLCASRDGSGETQYFGPGTRLLVL.

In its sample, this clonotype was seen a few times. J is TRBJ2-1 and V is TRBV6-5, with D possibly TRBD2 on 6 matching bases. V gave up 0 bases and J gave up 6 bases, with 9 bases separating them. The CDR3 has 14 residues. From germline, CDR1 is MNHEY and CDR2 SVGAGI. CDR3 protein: CASSYSGGGNEQFF. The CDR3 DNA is TGTGCCAGCAGTTACTCGGGGGGAGGCAATGAGCAGTTCTTC.

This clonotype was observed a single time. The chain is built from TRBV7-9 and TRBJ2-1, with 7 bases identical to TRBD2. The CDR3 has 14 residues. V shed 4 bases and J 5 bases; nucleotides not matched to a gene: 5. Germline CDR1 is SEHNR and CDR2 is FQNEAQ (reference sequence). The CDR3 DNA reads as TGTGCCAGCAGCTGGGGAGGGTCAGACAATGAGCAGTTCTTC. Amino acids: CASSWGGSDNEQFF.

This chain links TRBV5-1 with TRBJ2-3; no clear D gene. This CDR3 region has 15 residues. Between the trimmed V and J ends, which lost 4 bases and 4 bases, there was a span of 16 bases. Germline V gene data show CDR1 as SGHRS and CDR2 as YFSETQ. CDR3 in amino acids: CASSSSPGAADTQYF. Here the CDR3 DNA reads TGCGCCAGCAGCAGTTCTCCGGGCGCGGCAGATACGCAGTATTTT.

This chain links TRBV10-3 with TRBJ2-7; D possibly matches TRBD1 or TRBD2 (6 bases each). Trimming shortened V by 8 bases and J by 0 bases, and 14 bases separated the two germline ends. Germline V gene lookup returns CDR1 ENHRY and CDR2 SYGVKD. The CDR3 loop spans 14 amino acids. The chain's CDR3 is CAIGGRGNSYEQYF. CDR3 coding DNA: TGTGCCATCGGGGGGCGGGGTAACTCCTACGAGCAGTACTTC.

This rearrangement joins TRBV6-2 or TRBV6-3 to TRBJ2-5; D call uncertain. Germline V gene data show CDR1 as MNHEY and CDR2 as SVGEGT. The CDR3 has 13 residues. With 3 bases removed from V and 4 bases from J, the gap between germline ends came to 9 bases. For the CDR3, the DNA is TGTGCCAGCAGTTATCGGCTGCTAGAGACCCAGTACTTC. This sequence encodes CASSYRLLETQYF.

CDR3 bases: TGTGCCAGCAGCACTAAAACGGACAGGAGGGAGTTTGACAATCAGCCCCAGCATTTT. Its protein is CASSTKTDRREFDNQPQHF. This chain uses TRBV21-1 with TRBJ1-5; TRBD1 is the table's D call and was not checked against the DNA. TRBV21-1 counts as a pseudogene. The CDR3 sequence is 19 residues long.